Here is one T cell receptor (beta chain) with its context. This specimen belongs to a study of blood T cell repertoires in COVID-19. Study details: Acute-phase and convalescent COVID-19 samples originated in the United States, Italy and Spain. T cells, B-cell-depleted T cells, or PBMCs provided the cDNA or gDNA that served as material.

Original methodology: Reference gene primer amplification in the assay estimated nucleated cell counts. Produced via immunoSEQ multiplex PCR; TCRdb's table is partial and in-frame only. V, J and clone size were drawn from that table, and D and trimming were deduced from the DNA. The sample includes some 260,000 clones, more than 75% of them seen just once. Germline lookup yields CDR1 MNHEY and CDR2 SVGAGI. This CDR3 comprises 14 residues. The V and J ends lost 2 bases and 0 bases respectively, with 8 bases between them. This TCR derives from a woman in her thirties or forties who had recovered from COVID-19. The chain couples TRBV6-5 to TRBJ2-7, with D tentatively TRBD1 (5 bases). What was sequenced was peripheral blood. Here the CDR3 reads CASSYGDSSYEQYF. CDR3 bases: TGTGCCAGCAGTTACGGCGACAGCTCCTACGAGCAGTACTTC.